These 9 T cell receptor beta chains were sequenced from one sample in a study of post-analysis software for immune sequencing data. Findings of the study overall: Included in a set of a handful of TRBV segments more frequent in patients than controls were TRBV5-6, TRBV5-1 and TRBV20-1.

Unique molecular identifiers were carried by the TCR beta cDNA libraries. TCRdb re-derived calls from the PCR reads in MiXCR, one entry per CDR3 protein. This table holds about 770,000 distinct CDR3 sequences, 46% found once. These receptors have no identified antigens. Sequencing was done on a sample of blood. Every receptor here comes from a girl aged 5-17 years with multiple sclerosis.

The chain has TRBV29-1 and TRBJ2-1, with D possibly matching TRBD1 (6 bases). This CDR3 region has 14 residues. Germline V gives CDR1 SQVTM, CDR2 ANQGSEA. Trimming removed 4 bases at V and 8 bases at J, with 18 bases between. CDR3 residues: CSVGKRLQGDEQFF. The DNA of the CDR3 is TGCAGCGTTGGGAAGAGGCTACAGGGAGATGAGCAGTTCTTC.

The rearrangement uses TRBV27 and TRBJ2-3, with unresolved D. CDR1 MNHEY and CDR2 SMNVEV come from the germline V gene (reference sequence). This CDR3 comprises 14 residues. V lost 2 bases and J 2 bases, leaving 8 bases between the germline ends. CDR3 in DNA: TGTGCCAGCAGTTTAGATCTCCCCACAGATACGCAGTATTTT. This encodes CASSLDLPTDTQYF.

The CDR3 DNA reads as TGTGCCACCAGTGAGACCTCCGCGGGAGGCTACAATGAGCAGTTCTTC. The encoded protein is CATSETSAGGYNEQFF. V is TRBV24-1 and J is TRBJ2-1; 8 bases are shared with TRBD2. V lost 4 bases, J lost 3 bases, and 7 bases stayed unmatched. The CDR3 contains 16 residues. Germline assignment: CDR1 KGHDR and CDR2 SFDVKD.

The gene calls are TRBV12-3 or TRBV12-4 and TRBJ2-3, with a weak D call TRBD2 (6 bases). V was trimmed by 5 bases and J by 5 bases, leaving 17 bases between them. The CDR3 is 15 residues long. The CDR3 bases are TGTGCCAGCAGTCCTTCGGGAGCCCCGGGAGATACGCAGTATTTT. It encodes CASSPSGAPGDTQYF.

This clonotype showed up just a few times. The V and J genes are TRBV27 and TRBJ1-2; D not certain. The V gene's germline CDR1 is MNHEY and CDR2 SMNVEV (reference sequence). Trimming shortened V by 4 bases and J by 5 bases, and 14 bases separated the two germline ends. The CDR3 is 14 residues long. The CDR3 reads CASSSSGSWYGYTF. The CDR3 nucleotides read TGTGCCAGCAGTTCGAGTGGGAGTTGGTATGGCTACACCTTC.

This clonotype was observed a single time. The genes are TRBV10-3 and TRBJ2-7; no clear D gene. There are 16 residues in the CDR3. Germline CDR1 and CDR2: ENHRY and SYGVKD. Trimming left V 2 bases short and J 0 bases short, with 14 bases between. CDR3 protein: CAISEGSGRSSYEQYF. DNA of the CDR3: TGTGCCATCAGTGAGGGTAGTGGACGGAGCTCCTACGAGCAGTACTTC.

The J gene is TRBJ2-5, the V gene TRBV19; D remains unclear. The CDR3 runs 14 residues. V shed 5 bases and J shed 4 bases, with 14 bases lying between them. CDR1 and CDR2 (germline): LNHDA, SQIVND (reference sequence). Here the CDR3 reads CASSPDHGLETQYF. CDR3 DNA sequence: TGTGCCAGTAGTCCGGACCATGGGTTAGAGACCCAGTACTTC.

This chain connects TRBV29-1 to TRBJ2-5; D is possibly TRBD2 (6 bases). Germline V lookup: CDR1 SQVTM, CDR2 ANQGSEA. Deletions cut 1 base from V and 2 bases from J, with 8 bases between. The CDR3 runs to 13 residues. This CDR3 is CSVEVLAQETQYF. The DNA for the CDR3 is TGCAGCGTTGAAGTCCTAGCGCAAGAGACCCAGTACTTC.

Only a few counts were recorded for this clonotype. The chain recombines TRBV5-1 with TRBJ2-1, with 12 bases that match TRBD2. Per the germline V gene, CDR1 is SGHRS and CDR2 is YFSETQ. Germline trimming cut 3 bases from V and 9 bases from J; bases unmatched to any gene: 7. This CDR3 comprises 15 residues. The CDR3 loop is CASSSGLAGSFEQFF. The CDR3 DNA reads as TGCGCCAGCAGCTCCGGACTAGCGGGATCCTTTGAGCAGTTCTTC.